This T cell receptor beta chain was sequenced for a study of T cell repertoires in cytomegalovirus infection (dated by TCRdb to 2018 to 2020). Regarding the research as a whole: Alongside well-studied HLA-B-restricted epitopes, the peptide stimulations were aimed at recently identified HLA-C-restricted CMV epitopes, whose presentation resists viral immunomodulation. Donor HLA type was relevant to the analysis, as public TCR beta signatures indicated carriage of CMV infection together with the matching HLA type. What the work shows at the level of the full study, not this receptor alone: The ex vivo response was dominated by HLA-C-restricted CMV-specific TCR beta clonotypes, which also provided the single most frequent clonotype in two of eight donors. Cumulative frequency of public TCR beta family members discriminated carriers of CMV infection plus the relevant HLA type in this cohort and an independent approximately 370-donor cohort.

The treatment or condition label for this specimen denotes: in vitro stimulation with specific CMV peptide epitopes to enrich CMV-specific T cells. Reads for this sample came from an Illumina HiSeq 1500. TCRdb trimmed public reads at Q25 via fastp, called clones via MiXCR and kept in-frame beta chains. A single entry per CDR3 protein holds the most common genes and DNA from its merged rows. This sample comprises approximately 280,000 distinct CDR3 sequences, 20% to 25% of them detected only once. The ten largest clones represent about 20% of the sample. Note on this clonotype: Its antigen is currently not known. Base qualities were left out, and no much larger clone turns up one base away.

CDR3 length: 15 amino acids, cysteine to phenylalanine. The entry retains the CDR3 DNA only, 45 bases that are in frame from base 1. Sequences SGHTS (CDR1) and YDEGEE (CDR2) are obtained from the germline V gene. V is trimmed back by 4 bases and J by 1 base, and the junction contains 5 bases that no gene match accounts for. The starting material was cultured PBMCs, obtained from culture after CMV antigen stimulation. The rearrangement combines TRBV5-8 with TRBJ1-1; the junction holds 9 bases that match TRBD1. The TCR sequence derives from a human donor in good health (CMV status not recorded). Some clones in this sample may be carry-over from other donors' samples. The nucleotide sequence reads TGTGCCAGCAGCCCTGGGACAGGGCCGAACACTGAAGCTTTCTTT. It is translated as CASSPGTGPNTEAFF.